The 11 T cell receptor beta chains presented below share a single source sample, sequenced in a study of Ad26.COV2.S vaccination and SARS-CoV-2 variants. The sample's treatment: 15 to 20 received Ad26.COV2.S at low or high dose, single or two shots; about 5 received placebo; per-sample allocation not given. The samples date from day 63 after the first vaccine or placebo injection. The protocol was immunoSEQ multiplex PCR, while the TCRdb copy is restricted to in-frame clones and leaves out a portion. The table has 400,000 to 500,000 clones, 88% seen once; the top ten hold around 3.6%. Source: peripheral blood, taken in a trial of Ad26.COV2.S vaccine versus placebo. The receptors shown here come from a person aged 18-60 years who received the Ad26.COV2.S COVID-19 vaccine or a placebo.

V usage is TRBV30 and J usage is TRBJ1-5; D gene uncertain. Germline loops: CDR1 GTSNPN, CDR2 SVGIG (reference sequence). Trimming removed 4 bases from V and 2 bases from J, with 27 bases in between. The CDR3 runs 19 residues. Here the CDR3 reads CAWTGFRTLLTYGNQPQHF. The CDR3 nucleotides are TGTGCCTGGACCGGTTTCCGTACCCTACTAACATACGGCAATCAGCCCCAGCATTTT.

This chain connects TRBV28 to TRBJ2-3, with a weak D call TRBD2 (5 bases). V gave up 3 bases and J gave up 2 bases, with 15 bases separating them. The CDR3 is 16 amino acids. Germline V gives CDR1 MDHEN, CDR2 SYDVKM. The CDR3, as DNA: TGTGCCAGCAGTTTTAATGTTCGGGAATCCACAGATACGCAGTATTTT. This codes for CASSFNVRESTDTQYF.

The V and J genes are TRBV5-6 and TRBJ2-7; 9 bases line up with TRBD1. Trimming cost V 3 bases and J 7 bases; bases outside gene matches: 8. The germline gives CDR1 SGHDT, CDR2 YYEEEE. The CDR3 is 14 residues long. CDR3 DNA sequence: TGTGCCAGCAGCTATGGACAGGGGCTGGGGGAGCAGTACTTC. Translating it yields CASSYGQGLGEQYF.

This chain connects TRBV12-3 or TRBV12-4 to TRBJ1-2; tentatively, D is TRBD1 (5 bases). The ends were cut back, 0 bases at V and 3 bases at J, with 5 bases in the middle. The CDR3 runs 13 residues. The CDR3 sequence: CASSLAGDYGYTF. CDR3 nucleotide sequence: TGTGCCAGCAGTTTAGCGGGGGACTATGGCTACACCTTC.

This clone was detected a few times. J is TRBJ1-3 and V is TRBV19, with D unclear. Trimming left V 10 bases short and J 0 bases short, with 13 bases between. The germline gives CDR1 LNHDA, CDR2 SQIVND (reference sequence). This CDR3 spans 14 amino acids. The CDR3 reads CATSDSFSGNTIYF. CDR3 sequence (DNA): TGTGCCACCTCGGACTCCTTCTCTGGAAACACCATATATTTT.

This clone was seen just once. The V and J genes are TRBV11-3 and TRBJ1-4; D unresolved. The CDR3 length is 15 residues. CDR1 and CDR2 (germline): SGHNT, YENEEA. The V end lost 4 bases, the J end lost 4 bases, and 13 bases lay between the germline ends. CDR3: CASSSDPAYNEKLFF. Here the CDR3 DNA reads TGTGCCAGCAGCTCAGACCCCGCTTATAATGAAAAACTGTTTTTT. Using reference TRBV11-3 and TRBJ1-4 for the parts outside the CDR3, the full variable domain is EAGVVQSPRYKIIEKKQPVAFWCNPISGHNTLYWYLQNLGQGPELLIRYENEEAVDDSQLPKDRFSAERLKGVDSTLKIQPAELGDSAVYLCASSSDPAYNEKLFFGSGTQLSVL.

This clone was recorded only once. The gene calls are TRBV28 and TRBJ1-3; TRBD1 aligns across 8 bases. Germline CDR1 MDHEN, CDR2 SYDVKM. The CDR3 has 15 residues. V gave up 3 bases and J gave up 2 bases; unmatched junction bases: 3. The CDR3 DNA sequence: TGTGCCAGCAGTTTCAGGGGGCGTACTGGAAACACCATATATTTT. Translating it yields CASSFRGRTGNTIYF. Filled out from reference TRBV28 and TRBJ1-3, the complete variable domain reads DVKVTQSSRYLVKRTGEKVFLECVQDMDHENMFWYRQDPGLGLRLIYFSYDVKMKEKGDIPEGYSVSREKKERFSLILESASTNQTSMYLCASSFRGRTGNTIYFGEGSWLTVV.

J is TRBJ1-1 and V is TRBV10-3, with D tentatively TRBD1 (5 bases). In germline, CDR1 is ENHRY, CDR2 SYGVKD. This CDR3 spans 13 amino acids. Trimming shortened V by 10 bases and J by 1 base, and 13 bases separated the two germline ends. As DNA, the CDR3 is TGTGCCACGTCAGGGACTTGGAACACTGAAGCTTTCTTT. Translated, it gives CATSGTWNTEAFF.

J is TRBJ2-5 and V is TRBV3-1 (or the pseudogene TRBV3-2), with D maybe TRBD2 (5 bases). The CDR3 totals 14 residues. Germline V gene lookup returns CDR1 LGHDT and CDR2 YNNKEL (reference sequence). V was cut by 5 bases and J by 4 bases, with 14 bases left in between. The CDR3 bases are TGTGCCAGCAGCGCGACGGGGATTCGAGAGACCCAGTACTTC. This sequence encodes CASSATGIRETQYF.

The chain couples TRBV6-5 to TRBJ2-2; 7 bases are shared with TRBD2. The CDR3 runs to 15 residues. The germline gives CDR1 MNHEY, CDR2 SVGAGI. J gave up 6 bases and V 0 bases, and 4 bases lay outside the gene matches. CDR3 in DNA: TGTGCCAGCAGTTACTCGACGGGGGGACCCGGGGAGCTGTTTTTT. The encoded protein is CASSYSTGGPGELFF.

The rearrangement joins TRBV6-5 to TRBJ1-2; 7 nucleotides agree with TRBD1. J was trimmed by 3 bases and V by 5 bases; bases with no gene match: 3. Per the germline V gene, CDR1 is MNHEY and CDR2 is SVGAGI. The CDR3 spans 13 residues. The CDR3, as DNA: TGTGCCAGCAGTCGGGACAGCTACTATGGCTACACCTTC. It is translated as CASSRDSYYGYTF.